What follows is one T cell receptor (beta chain) and its context. Its antigen is undetermined. Sequencing targeted TCR beta in T cells from blood (CD8+ and CD4+). RNA in amounts of about 0.5 to 1 ug was reverse transcribed with random hexamers. TCRdb recomputed calls from the immunoSEQ multiplex PCR reads with MiXCR, one row per CDR3 protein. Of some 130,000 distinct CDR3 sequences in the sample, over 90% were seen once. The CDR3 loop spans 16 amino acids. V shed 5 bases and J 5 bases; nucleotides not matched to a gene: 8. The germline CDR1 and CDR2 sequences are DFQATT and SNEGSKA (reference sequence). The data belong to a study of CD8 T cells in Susac syndrome. Overall study results and limits: Individuals included in the TCR sequencing and HLA analysis were acknowledged by the study to be relatively few in number.

The sample consisted of CD8+ T cells from PBMCs. The receptor's source is a human donor with Susac syndrome. The chain has TRBV20-1 and TRBJ2-5; the match to TRBD2 covers 16 bases. CDR3 nucleotide sequence: TGCAGTGCTGACGGGACTAGCGGGAGGGCCCGGGAGACCCAGTACTTC. Translating gives CSADGTSGRARETQYF.